The rows below give T cell receptor beta chains drawn from one sample of a study of post-analysis software for immune sequencing data. MiXCR, applied by TCRdb to the PCR reads, yields one record per CDR3 protein. The table lists some 240,000 distinct CDR3 sequences, about 40% of them singletons. Sequenced material: blood. These receptors were taken from a girl aged 5-17 years with multiple sclerosis. CDR3s leave out the opening cysteine and the closing phenylalanine or tryptophan. The order of the fields is CDR3 length, V gene, J gene, CDR3 protein.

length: 13; V: TRBV28; J: TRBJ2-5; CDR3: ASTQGAAYQETQY
length: 11; V: TRBV3-1; J: TRBJ2-5; CDR3: ASSPWDEETQY
length: 11; V: TRBV7-2; J: TRBJ1-2; CDR3: ASSLSGYGGYT
length: 12; V: TRBV7-8; J: TRBJ2-7; CDR3: ASSLLRDPLEQY
length: 12; V: TRBV5-1; J: TRBJ1-2; CDR3: ASSLADSNYGYT
length: 14; V: TRBV20-1; J: TRBJ2-3; CDR3: SAPRLVRGSTDTQY
length: 12; V: TRBV12-3/TRBV12-4; J: TRBJ1-4; CDR3: ASRSGGVWEKLF
length: 15; V: TRBV2; J: -; CDR3: ASSELSGASSYNEQY
length: 13; V: TRBV7-3; J: TRBJ2-1; CDR3: ASSYSSAGWNGQF
length: 15; V: TRBV29-1; J: TRBJ2-3; CDR3: SAIDVGLAGSTDTQY
length: 13; V: TRBV6-1; J: TRBJ1-6; CDR3: ASSGDRGGNSPLH
length: 12; V: TRBV6-5; J: TRBJ2-1; CDR3: ASSYRTAYNEQF
length: 14; V: TRBV6-1; J: TRBJ1-6; CDR3: ASGEQGSSYNSPLH
length: 12; V: TRBV3-1; J: TRBJ2-5; CDR3: ASSQGLRQETQY
length: 12; V: TRBV3-1; J: TRBJ1-1; CDR3: ASSQRAGATEAF